This entry describes one T cell receptor (beta chain). The specificity of this receptor is unknown. Base qualities are not at hand, and no much larger clone is one base apart. The data were taken from a study of cytomegalovirus exposure and HLA in healthy donors (TCRdb year 2017). In the study overall: According to a later analysis, the roughly 120 validation repertoires were produced on the same platform as the 666 repertoires of the first cohort. The study aimed to test whether signatures of past pathogen exposure could be identified by cataloging public T cell receptors. In addition to the first cohort of 666 subjects, a separate validation cohort of 130 or so different subjects was used. To predict cytomegalovirus infection status, the study brought together high-throughput TCR immunosequencing, statistical association of individual TCRs with disease status, and machine learning.

The donors were included in the validation cohort of over a hundred subjects, a group kept apart from the roughly 700-subject first cohort. Library generation was performed with the immunoSEQ multiplex PCR assay. As for how the authors treated the data: A statistical classification framework was developed to diagnose cytomegalovirus status using the catalog of TCR beta chain sequences. In its TCRdb copy, this immuneACCESS table keeps in-frame sequences only and misses some clones. Where compared with another copy, unresolved V genes explain less than half of these, and the others have no known cause. V and J calls and clone size follow that table, whereas D and trimming were derived from the DNA. This sample is represented by over 150,000 clones; about 90% of them were singletons. Over 2.5% of the sample is held by the ten biggest clonotypes. General study outcomes and caveats: While some public TCRs were present in many individuals, most TCR sequences turned up only very rarely across donors. It was suggested by the authors that the approach could potentially be generalized to other disease states and immunological phenotypes. Three of the identified cytomegalovirus-associated TCR beta chains were confirmed in vitro to be specific for cytomegalovirus antigens. The study gave a list of roughly 150 TCR beta chains associated with cytomegalovirus. The classifier was reported to diagnose cytomegalovirus status with high specificity and sensitivity in both the original and validation cohorts. A later analysis lacked HLA typing for the validation cohort, so it scored co-occurrence in that cohort across all 120 or so repertoires. Subsequent analysis determined that TCRs grouped into clusters in the first cohort also showed a tendency toward co-occurrence across the roughly 110 validation repertoires, and 85% to 95% of cluster scores exceeded 0.

The CDR3, from cysteine to phenylalanine, totals 15 residues. The only DNA kept is the CDR3, 45 bases in frame from the first base. CDR1 and CDR2 (SGDLS, YYNGEE) derive from the germline V gene. V loses 2 bases of germline sequence and J loses 0 bases, and the interval between the two ends is 9 bases. Sequenced sample: PBMCs. The sequence was obtained from a woman younger than 35 in good health and CMV-seropositive. The receptor chain draws on TRBV9 and TRBJ1-3; no D gene is confidently identified. CDR3 reads: CASSVTESSGNTIYF. The DNA sequence follows: TGTGCCAGCAGCGTTACAGAAAGCTCTGGAAACACCATATATTTT.